This T cell receptor (beta chain) was identified in a study of T cell repertoires in cytomegalovirus infection (dated by TCRdb to the late 2010s). Regarding the research as a whole: Donor HLA type was relevant to the analysis, as public TCR beta signatures indicated carriage of CMV infection together with the matching HLA type. Overall study outcomes, separate from this receptor: The ex vivo response was dominated by HLA-C-restricted CMV-specific TCR beta clonotypes, which also provided the single most frequent clonotype in two of eight donors. Carriers of CMV infection plus the relevant HLA type were discriminated by the cumulative frequency of public TCR beta family members in the study cohort and in an independent roughly 320-donor cohort.

CDR1 and CDR2 are read off the germline V gene as SGHVS and FNYEAQ. The cysteine opens and the phenylalanine closes a CDR3 of 17 amino acids. Only CDR3 DNA is held: 51 bases, read in frame from base 1. Compared with germline, V lacks 5 bases and J lacks 5 bases; bases without a gene match: 12. This clonotype showed up many times. Its antigen specificity is not known. The input lacks base qualities; no much larger clone sits a single base away. Instrument used: Illumina HiSeq 1500. Clones were called with MiXCR by TCRdb after fastp trimmed the public reads at Q25, and only in-frame beta chains were retained. Each entry is one CDR3 protein sequence, shown with its most common DNA and genes. The sample records under 200,000 distinct CDR3 sequences, 9.5% of which are singletons. The ten most abundant clones make up around 4.4% of the sample.

The TCR comes from a human donor in good health (CMV status not recorded). Some clones in this sample may be carry-over from other donors' samples. The chain joins TRBV7-6 to TRBJ2-2; 9 bases in between match TRBD2. Input material: PBMCs. Read as DNA, the sequence is TGTGCCAGCAGCCCCCGAGGGCGCGGGGGGGCAACCGGGGAGCTGTTTTTT. Translated, it reads CASSPRGRGGATGELFF.